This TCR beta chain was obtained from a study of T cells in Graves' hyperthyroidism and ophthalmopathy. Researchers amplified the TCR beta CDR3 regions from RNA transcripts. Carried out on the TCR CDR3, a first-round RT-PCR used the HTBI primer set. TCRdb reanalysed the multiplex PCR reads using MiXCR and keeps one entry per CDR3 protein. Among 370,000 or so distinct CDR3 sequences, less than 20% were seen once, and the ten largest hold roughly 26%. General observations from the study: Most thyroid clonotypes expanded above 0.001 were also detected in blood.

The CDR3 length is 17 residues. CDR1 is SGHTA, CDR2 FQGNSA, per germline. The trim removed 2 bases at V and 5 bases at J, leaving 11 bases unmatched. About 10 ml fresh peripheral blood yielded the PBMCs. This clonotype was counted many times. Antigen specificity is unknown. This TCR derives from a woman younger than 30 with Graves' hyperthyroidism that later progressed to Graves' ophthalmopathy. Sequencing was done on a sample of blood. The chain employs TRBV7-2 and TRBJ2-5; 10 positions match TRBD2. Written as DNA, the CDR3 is TGTGCCAGCAGCTTAAATCCTAGCGGGGGCCCGAAGGAGACCCAGTACTTC. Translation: CASSLNPSGGPKETQYF. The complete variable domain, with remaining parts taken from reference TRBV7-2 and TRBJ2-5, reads GAGVSQSPSNKVTEKGKDVELRCDPISGHTALYWYRQSLGQGLEFLIYFQGNSAPDKSGLPSDRFSAERTGGSVSTLTIQRTQQEDSAVYLCASSLNPSGGPKETQYFGPGTRLLVL.